The rows below give T cell receptor beta chains drawn from one sample of a study of cytomegalovirus exposure and HLA in healthy donors. TCRdb's table, derived via immunoSEQ multiplex PCR, lists solely in-frame clones and lacks some. Among 95,000 to 150,000 clones, 95% to 96% were seen once, and the ten largest hold around 1.7%. Sequenced input: PBMCs. The receptors were gathered from a man aged 18 to 29 in good health and CMV-seronegative. Both conserved end residues are part of each CDR3. A D gene is named only where the DNA matches it firmly. Some rows mark clone size as missing; the rest say once, few, many or name a class of expanded clone.

>TRBJ2-7|.|.|TRBV21-1
CASSTQRVPYEQYF
TGTGCCAGCAGCACCCAGCGGGTTCCCTACGAGCAGTACTTC
>TRBJ2-3|.|TRBD2|TRBV7-9
CASSSPGGREGLDTQYF
TGTGCCAGCAGCTCGCCCGGCGGGCGGGAGGGCCTGGATACGCAGTATTTT
>TRBJ2-1|.|.|TRBV7-9
CASSLVHNEQFF
TGTGCCAGCAGCCTCGTTCACAATGAGCAGTTCTTC
>TRBJ2-3|.|.|TRBV21-1
CASSKGSLAEDTQYF
TGTGCCAGCAGCAAAGGCAGTCTAGCGGAAGATACGCAGTATTTT
>TRBJ2-1|.|TRBD1|TRBV15
CATSREGQGAINEQFF
TGTGCCACCAGCAGAGAAGGGCAGGGGGCTATCAATGAGCAGTTCTTC
>TRBJ2-2|few|.|TRBV7-2
CASSLAFTVNTGELFF
TGTGCCAGCAGCTTAGCGTTTACAGTAAACACCGGGGAGCTGTTTTTT
>TRBJ2-1|.|TRBD2|TRBV30
CAWTISGAEQFF
TGTGCCTGGACAATTAGCGGGGCTGAGCAGTTCTTC
>TRBJ2-3|.|.|TRBV7-3
CASSPTGRTDTQYF
TGTGCCAGCAGCCCAACAGGGCGCACAGATACGCAGTATTTT
>TRBJ2-7|.|TRBD1|TRBV13
CASSSQTGEDYEQYF
TGTGCCAGCAGCTCCCAGACAGGGGAAGACTACGAGCAGTACTTC
>TRBJ2-2|.|TRBD1|TRBV7-9
CASSLETGGRTGELFF
TGTGCCAGCAGCTTAGAGACAGGGGGAAGGACCGGGGAGCTGTTTTTT
>TRBJ1-2|.|.|TRBV7-2
CASSWDTSRVGYGYTF
TGTGCCAGCAGCTGGGACACCTCCCGGGTCGGCTATGGCTACACCTTC
>TRBJ2-5|.|TRBD1|TRBV5-1
CASSRGTVGETQYF
TGCGCCAGCAGCAGAGGGACAGTGGGTGAGACCCAGTACTTC
>TRBJ2-1|.|.|TRBV5-6
CASSWNTEVYNEQFF
TGTGCCAGCAGCTGGAATACCGAGGTTTACAATGAGCAGTTCTTC
>TRBJ2-7|.|.|TRBV4-3
CASSQGGHDGNYEQYF
TGCGCCAGCAGCCAAGGGGGGCACGACGGGAACTACGAGCAGTACTTC
>TRBJ1-5|.|TRBD1|TRBV6-5
CASSLGTGSNQPQHF
TGTGCCAGCAGTCTCGGGACAGGGAGCAATCAGCCCCAGCATTTT
>TRBJ2-2|.|TRBD1|TRBV28
CASTVTGGGTGELFF
TGTGCCAGCACCGTAACAGGGGGCGGCACCGGGGAGCTGTTTTTT
>TRBJ1-3|.|.|TRBV6-5
CASIDSVGNTIYF
TGTGCCAGCATCGACTCGGTCGGAAACACCATATATTTT
>TRBJ1-4|few|.|TRBV25-1
CATAEREKLFF
TGTGCTACAGCTGAACGCGAAAAACTGTTTTTT
>TRBJ2-1|.|TRBD2|TRBV18
CASSPTLAGARDEQFF
TGTGCCAGCTCACCAACCCTAGCGGGAGCCAGGGATGAGCAGTTCTTC
>TRBJ2-3|.|TRBD2|TRBV19
CASSIASLAGADTQYF
TGTGCCAGTAGTATAGCCTCACTAGCGGGAGCAGATACGCAGTATTTT
>TRBJ2-3|.|.|TRBV7-9
CASSLVVSRADTQYF
TGTGCCAGCAGCTTAGTAGTCTCTCGCGCAGATACGCAGTATTTT
>TRBJ1-5|.|.|TRBV15
CATSRDQGNQPQHF
TGTGCCACCAGCAGAGATCAGGGTAATCAGCCCCAGCATTTT
>TRBJ1-1|.|TRBD1|TRBV11-3
CASSSTGQTVREAFF
TGTGCCAGCAGCTCCACGGGACAGACCGTCAGGGAAGCTTTCTTT
>TRBJ1-1|.|.|TRBV30
CAWSVEGGKRLF
TGTGCCTGGAGTGTAGAGGGAGGCAAGCGGCTCTTT
>TRBJ1-2|.|TRBD1|TRBV27
CASCSRTGSYGYTF
TGTGCCAGCTGCTCAAGGACAGGGTCCTATGGCTACACCTTC
>TRBJ1-3|.|.|TRBV16
CASTPGRRNTIYF
TGTGCCAGCACCCCAGGTCGGAGGAACACCATATATTTT
>TRBJ2-7|.|.|TRBV27
CASSRGLLVKGYEQYF
TGTGCCAGCAGTCGCGGACTACTCGTTAAGGGCTACGAGCAGTACTTC
>TRBJ2-7|.|TRBD1|TRBV29-1
CSVGQGANEQYF
TGCAGCGTGGGACAGGGGGCGAACGAGCAGTACTTC
>TRBJ1-1|.|TRBD1|TRBV29-1
CSVVTGGLEAFF
TGCAGCGTCGTCACAGGGGGCCTTGAAGCTTTCTTT
>TRBJ2-1|.|TRBD2|TRBV7-3
CASSFVGREQFF
TGTGCCAGCAGCTTTGTCGGGAGGGAGCAGTTCTTC
>TRBJ2-1|.|TRBD1|TRBV7-9
CASSLQGAKNNEQFF
TGTGCCAGCAGCTTGCAGGGGGCGAAGAACAATGAGCAGTTCTTC
>TRBJ2-1|.|.|TRBV6-5
CASSYSTRGDEQFF
TGTGCCAGCAGTTACTCGACCAGGGGCGATGAGCAGTTCTTC
>TRBJ2-1|once|.|TRBV4-1
CASSQGGRGNEQFF
TGCGCCAGCAGCCAAGGGGGTCGGGGTAATGAGCAGTTCTTC
>TRBJ2-7|.|.|TRBV16
CASSQSFRYEQYF
TGTGCCAGCAGCCAATCGTTCAGGTACGAGCAGTACTTC
>TRBJ1-4|.|.|TRBV2
CASSGQARLDGNEKLFF
TGTGCCAGCAGTGGACAGGCACGCCTCGATGGGAATGAAAAACTGTTTTTT
>TRBJ2-3|.|.|TRBV5-1
CASSEASAPTDTQYF
TGCGCCAGCAGCGAGGCTAGCGCCCCCACAGATACGCAGTATTTT
>TRBJ2-7|.|TRBD1|TRBV28
CASSPGTATYEQYF
TGTGCCAGCAGCCCTGGGACAGCGACCTACGAGCAGTACTTC
>TRBJ2-7|.|.|TRBV7-2
CASSLISGNTGEQYF
TGTGCCAGCAGCTTAATCTCAGGGAATACAGGGGAGCAGTACTTC
>TRBJ1-3|.|TRBD1|TRBV9
CASSGRTGPFSGNTIYF
TGTGCCAGCAGCGGACGGACAGGGCCCTTCTCTGGAAACACCATATATTTT
>TRBJ2-7|once|.|TRBV20-1
CSASGSYEQYF
TGCAGTGCTAGCGGGAGCTACGAGCAGTACTTC
>TRBJ2-4|.|.|TRBV28
CASSLVPRNIQYF
TGTGCCAGCAGTTTAGTCCCGAGAAACATTCAGTACTTC
>TRBJ2-1|.|TRBD2|TRBV27
CASSPLAGVSQHYNEQFF
TGTGCCAGCAGTCCCCTGGCGGGAGTCTCTCAACACTACAATGAGCAGTTCTTC
>TRBJ1-1|once|TRBD1|TRBV6-1
CASSGDRGVMNTEAFF
TGTGCCAGCAGTGGGGACAGGGGCGTTATGAACACTGAAGCTTTCTTT
>TRBJ2-7|.|.|TRBV13
CASSSTQGTYEQYF
TGTGCCAGCAGCTCTACTCAGGGTACCTACGAGCAGTACTTC
>TRBJ2-6|.|.|TRBV28
CASGEQGLGGANVLTF
TGTGCCAGCGGGGAACAGGGCCTTGGGGGGGCCAACGTCCTGACTTTC
>TRBJ2-3|.|TRBD2|TRBV5-1
CASRGPSGTDTQYF
TGCGCCAGCCGCGGTCCTAGCGGGACAGATACGCAGTATTTT
>TRBJ2-7|.|TRBD2|TRBV7-9
CASSHPGGERYEQYF
TGTGCCAGCAGCCACCCGGGGGGAGAGAGGTACGAGCAGTACTTC
>TRBJ2-5|.|.|TRBV11-2
CASSSSETQYF
TGTGCCAGCAGCTCCTCTGAGACCCAGTACTTC
>TRBJ1-1|.|.|TRBV7-3
CASSLLGNTEAFF
TGTGCCAGCAGCCTTCTAGGGAACACTGAAGCTTTCTTT
>TRBJ2-5|.|.|TRBV30
CAWSWIAEETQYF
TGTGCCTGGAGTTGGATAGCGGAAGAGACCCAGTACTTC
>TRBJ1-2|.|.|TRBV28
CASSLSDFSNYGYTF
TGTGCCAGCAGTTTGTCAGATTTCTCTAACTATGGCTACACCTTC
>TRBJ2-4|.|TRBD2|TRBV2
CASSASSGRRIQYF
TGTGCCAGCAGTGCGTCTAGCGGGAGGCGCATTCAGTACTTC
>TRBJ1-2|.|.|TRBV5-1
CASSLAASPVVNYGYTF
TGCGCCAGCAGCTTGGCCGCCTCTCCGGTGGTTAACTATGGCTACACCTTC
>TRBJ2-7|.|.|TRBV4-1
CASSPSGSGIPYEQYF
TGCGCCAGCAGCCCATCCGGATCAGGGATTCCCTACGAGCAGTACTTC
>TRBJ2-2|.|.|TRBV28
CASSVQTRLNTGELFF
TGTGCCAGCAGTGTCCAGACTAGACTGAACACCGGGGAGCTGTTTTTT
>TRBJ1-2|.|.|TRBV7-2
CASSLVSAEFGYTF
TGTGCCAGCAGCTTAGTATCTGCGGAATTTGGCTACACCTTC
>TRBJ1-3|once|.|TRBV30
CAWILRSGNTIYF
TGTGCCTGGATACTGCGCTCTGGAAACACCATATATTTT